Detailed here is one T cell receptor beta chain. Trimming pared 4 bases from V and 4 bases from J, leaving 11 bases between. The germline CDR1 and CDR2 sequences are SGHTA and FQGNSA. The CDR3 runs to 13 residues. This entry is derived from a study of blood T cells in healthy people across ages. Using a J-beta primer mix together with a sample-barcoded 5' primer, a second PCR was run for roughly 7 to 11 cycles. Individual samples furnished no less than 2.5 million CDR3-containing paired-end reads apiece. From the 5' RACE reads, TCRdb called clonotypes with MiXCR, one entry per CDR3 protein. Among 750,000 to 1,000,000 distinct CDR3 sequences listed, 25% to 35% were seen once. Separately, the same data were catalogued under a study of T cells of mothers and their children. That report adds: Extraction yielded RNA that went, in full, into cDNA synthesis at about 1.6 ug per 15 ul.

The rearrangement links TRBV7-2 to TRBJ2-7; D not resolved. Sequenced: blood. The TCR originated in a woman between 40 and 50 years old in good health. The CDR3 coding sequence is TGTGCCAGCAGCTCGGGCTGGATATACGAGCAGTACTTC. Protein sequence: CASSSGWIYEQYF. The variable domain in full, completed from reference TRBV7-2 and TRBJ2-7, reads GAGVSQSPSNKVTEKGKDVELRCDPISGHTALYWYRQSLGQGLEFLIYFQGNSAPDKSGLPSDRFSAERTGGSVSTLTIQRTQQEDSAVYLCASSSGWIYEQYFGPGTRLTVT.